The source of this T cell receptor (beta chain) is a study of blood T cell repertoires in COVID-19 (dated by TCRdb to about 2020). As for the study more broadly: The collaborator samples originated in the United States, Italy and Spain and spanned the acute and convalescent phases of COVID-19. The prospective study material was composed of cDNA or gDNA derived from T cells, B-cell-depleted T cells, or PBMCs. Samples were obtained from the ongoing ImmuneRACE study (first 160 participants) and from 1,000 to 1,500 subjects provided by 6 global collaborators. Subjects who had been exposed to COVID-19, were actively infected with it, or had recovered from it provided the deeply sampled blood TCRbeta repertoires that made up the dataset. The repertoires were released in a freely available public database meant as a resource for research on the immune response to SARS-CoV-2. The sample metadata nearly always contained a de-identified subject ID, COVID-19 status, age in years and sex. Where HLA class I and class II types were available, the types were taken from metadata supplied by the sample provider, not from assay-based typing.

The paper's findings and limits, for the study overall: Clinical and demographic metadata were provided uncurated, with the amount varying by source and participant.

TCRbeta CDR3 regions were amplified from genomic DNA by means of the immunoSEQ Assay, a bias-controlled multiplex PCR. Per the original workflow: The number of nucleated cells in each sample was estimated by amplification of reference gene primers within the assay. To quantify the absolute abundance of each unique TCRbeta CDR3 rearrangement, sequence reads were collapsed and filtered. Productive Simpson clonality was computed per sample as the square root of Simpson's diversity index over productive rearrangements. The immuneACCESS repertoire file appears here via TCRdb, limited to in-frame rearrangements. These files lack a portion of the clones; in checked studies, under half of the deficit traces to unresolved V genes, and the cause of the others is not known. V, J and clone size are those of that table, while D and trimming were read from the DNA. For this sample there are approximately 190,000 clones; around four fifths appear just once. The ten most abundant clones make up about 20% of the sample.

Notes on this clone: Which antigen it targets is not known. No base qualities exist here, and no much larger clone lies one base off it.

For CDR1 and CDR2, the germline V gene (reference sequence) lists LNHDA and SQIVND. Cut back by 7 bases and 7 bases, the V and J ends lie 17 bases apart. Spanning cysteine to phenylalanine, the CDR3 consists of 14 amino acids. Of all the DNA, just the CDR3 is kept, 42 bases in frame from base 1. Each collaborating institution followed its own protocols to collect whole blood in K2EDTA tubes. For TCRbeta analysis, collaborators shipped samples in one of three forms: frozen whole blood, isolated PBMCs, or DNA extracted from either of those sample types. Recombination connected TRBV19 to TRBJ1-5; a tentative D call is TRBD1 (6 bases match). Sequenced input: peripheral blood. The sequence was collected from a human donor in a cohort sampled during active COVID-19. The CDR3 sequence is CASTTERGWQPQHF. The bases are TGTGCCAGTACCACAGAAAGGGGGTGGCAGCCCCAGCATTTT.